The 9 T cell receptor beta chains presented below share a single source sample, sequenced in a study of T cell responses to AZD1222 COVID-19 vaccine. The method was immunoSEQ multiplex PCR; TCRdb's version includes in-frame clones alone and lacks a portion of them. Seen here are 140,000 to 150,000 clones, 80% to 95% observed once, and the top ten hold roughly 2.9%. The source material was peripheral blood, sampled on day 0 of MenACWY control vaccination. Receptors were obtained from an adult in good health.

This clone occurred once. CDR3 loop: CASSLFIGETQYF. The CDR3 DNA reads TGTGCCAGCAGTTTATTTATAGGAGAGACCCAGTACTTC. The V call is TRBV12-3 or TRBV12-4, the J call TRBJ2-5, with D unclear. This CDR3 is built from 13 residues. With 2 bases removed from V and 4 bases from J, the gap between germline ends came to 8 bases.

V gene TRBV11-2 combines with J gene TRBJ2-7, with TRBD1 identical over 8 bases. The V gene end was trimmed by 4 bases and the J gene end by 0 bases; junction bases not matched to a gene: 2. Per the germline V gene, CDR1 is SGHAT and CDR2 is FQNNGV. The CDR3 is made up of 14 amino acids. CDR3 nucleotide sequence: TGTGCCAGCAGCTGGGACAGGTTCTCCTACGAGCAGTACTTC. It codes for CASSWDRFSYEQYF.

This clone appeared a single time. The V call is TRBV2, the J call TRBJ1-5; 11 bases agree with TRBD1. CDR3 size: 17 residues. Germline V gene data show CDR1 as SNHLY and CDR2 as FYNNEI. The ends lost 6 bases at V and 3 bases at J; junction bases unmatched: 10. The CDR3 DNA follows: TGTGCCAGCAGGGGGGACAGGGGGAAGATATTCAATCAGCCCCAGCATTTT. This encodes CASRGDRGKIFNQPQHF.

This chain connects TRBV7-2 to TRBJ1-6; D is uncertain. From germline, CDR1 is SGHTA and CDR2 FQGNSA. Deletions cut 4 bases from V and 7 bases from J, with 14 bases between. The CDR3 contains 15 residues. CDR3: CASSSMGRFNSPLHF. CDR3 coding DNA: TGTGCCAGCAGCTCTATGGGCAGGTTCAATTCACCCCTCCACTTT.

The rearrangement uses TRBV28 and TRBJ2-4, with D tentatively TRBD1 or TRBD2 (6 bases each). Deletions cut 7 bases from V and 7 bases from J, with 20 bases between. The CDR3 is 15 amino acids. CDR1 MDHEN and CDR2 SYDVKM come from the germline V gene. CDR3 bases: TGTGCCAGCACTTACCCCGGGGGCAGGGCGAACATTCAGTACTTC. As protein: CASTYPGGRANIQYF.

This clone turned up a few times. V and J are TRBV20-1 and TRBJ2-2; D not certain. V dropped 0 bases and J dropped 4 bases, with 0 bases sitting between them. There are 11 residues in the CDR3. CDR1 is DFQATT and CDR2 is SNEGSKA in the germline V gene (reference sequence). The CDR3 region is CSARDTGELFF. In DNA, the CDR3 is TGCAGTGCTAGAGACACCGGGGAGCTGTTTTTT.

The J gene is TRBJ2-2, the V gene TRBV3-1 (or the pseudogene TRBV3-2); TRBD2 might be the D (5 bases). CDR3 length: 18 amino acids. Germline CDR1 LGHDT, CDR2 YNNKEL (reference sequence). Trimming took 5 bases from V and 2 from J, leaving 21 bases between them. CDR3 sequence (DNA): TGTGCCAGCAGCAAACGGGGTCGCATTCGGGAAAACACCGGGGAGCTGTTTTTT. It codes for CASSKRGRIRENTGELFF.

The chain combines TRBV2 with TRBJ1-4, with 9 nucleotides matching TRBD1. The CDR3 is made up of 14 amino acids. Germline CDR1 reads SNHLY; CDR2 reads FYNNEI. V shed 4 bases, J shed 5 bases, and the junction held 2 bases outside the gene matches. CDR3 in amino acids: CASSGGTGNEKLFF. The CDR3 coding sequence is TGTGCCAGCAGTGGAGGGACAGGGAATGAAAAACTGTTTTTT.

The rearrangement links TRBV7-9 to TRBJ2-1, with 7 nucleotides matching TRBD2. Germline-derived CDR1 and CDR2 are SEHNR and FQNEAQ (reference sequence). The V and J ends lost 5 bases and 0 bases, in that order; junction bases with no gene match: 4. The CDR3 length is 15 residues. The chain's CDR3 is CASSTLADSYNEQFF. The CDR3 bases are TGTGCCAGCAGCACTCTAGCGGACTCCTACAATGAGCAGTTCTTC.